Shown below are 16 T cell receptor beta chains from a single sample sequenced in a study of cytomegalovirus exposure and HLA in healthy donors (dated 2017 in TCRdb). Receptors were amplified or captured by the immunoSEQ multiplex PCR assay. The multiplex PCR relied on a mix of 60 forward primers for TCR Vbeta segments and 13 reverse primers for TCR Jbeta segments. This is the immuneACCESS table as TCRdb keeps it, with only in-frame sequences that have V and J called. A part of the clones is gone; compared with another copy, unresolved V genes explain less than half, and the rest is unexplained. This sample holds around 150,000 clones; more than 65% were observed only once. The ten largest make up approximately 6.1% of the sample. Sequencing used PBMCs. All receptors come from a man aged 30-40 years in good health and CMV-seropositive.

V usage is TRBV4-1 and J usage is TRBJ2-1; 8 positions agree with TRBD1. CDR1 is MGHRA, CDR2 YSYEKL, per germline. The trim removed 3 bases at V and 2 bases at J, leaving 3 bases unmatched. This CDR3 comprises 15 residues. The CDR3 reads CASSQDRVAYNEQFF. CDR3 DNA: TGCGCCAGCAGCCAGGACAGGGTCGCCTACAATGAGCAGTTCTTC.

The CDR3 is CASSDTGTIDRFF. Written as DNA, the CDR3 is TGTGCCAGCAGTGACACTGGGACAATCGATCGGTTCTTC. The chain couples TRBV6-1 to TRBJ2-1; a possible D gene is TRBD1 (6 bases). CDR1 and CDR2 (germline): MNHNS, SASEGT. V lost 3 bases to trimming and J lost 15 bases, with 18 bases between them. CDR3 size: 13 residues.

This rearrangement joins TRBV5-1 to TRBJ1-1; D is undetermined. The germline CDR1 and CDR2 sequences are SGHRS and YFSETQ. CDR3 length equals 13 residues. V gave up 0 bases and J gave up 3 bases, with 6 bases separating them. CDR3 nucleotides: TGCGCCAGCAGCTTGGGGGAGGACACTGAAGCTTTCTTT. This sequence encodes CASSLGEDTEAFF.

This rearrangement joins TRBV5-1 to TRBJ1-3; D not certain. With 1 base removed from V and 3 bases from J, the gap between germline ends came to 14 bases. The CDR3 runs to 16 residues. Looked up from germline, CDR1 is SGHRS and CDR2 is YFSETQ. The CDR3 nucleotides read TGCGCCAGCAGCTTGTTAGGCAGCTCAGGTGGAAACACCATATATTTT. Translating gives CASSLLGSSGGNTIYF. The whole variable domain, remainder taken from reference TRBV5-1 and TRBJ1-3, is KAGVTQTPRYLIKTRGQQVTLSCSPISGHRSVSWYQQTPGQGLQFLFEYFSETQRNKGNFPGRFSGRQFSNSRSEMNVSTLELGDSALYLCASSLLGSSGGNTIYFGEGSWLTVV.

The chain has TRBV14 and TRBJ2-7; TRBD2 matches at 11 bases. Germline V gives CDR1 SGHDN, CDR2 FVKESK. J lost 5 bases, V lost 0 bases, and 15 bases had no gene match. CDR3 length: 19 residues. The CDR3 spells CASSQEVISGRDVRDEQYF. The CDR3 region has the DNA TGTGCCAGCAGCCAAGAAGTTATTAGCGGGAGGGACGTTCGAGACGAGCAGTACTTC.

The chain links TRBV4-2 to TRBJ1-2, with D possibly matching TRBD1 (6 bases). CDR3 length: 20 residues. Germline CDR1 is LGHNA and CDR2 is YNFKEQ. Trimming pared 5 bases from V and 0 bases from J, leaving 28 bases between. The CDR3 coding sequence is TGTGCCAGCAGCATACACCCGGGAACGACACAGGGATTAGCTAACTATGGCTACACCTTC. This codes for CASSIHPGTTQGLANYGYTF.

Points on this clone: A junction end diverges from the germline sequence, so it may reflect a read error. The rearrangement uses TRBV28 and TRBJ1-1; tentatively, D is TRBD1 (5 bases). This CDR3 has 12 residues. The V gene's germline CDR1 is MDHEN and CDR2 SYDVKM. Here the CDR3 reads CASRLPAGVEDF. CDR3 DNA: TGTGCCAGCAGGCTCCCGGCGGGGGTCGAGGACTTT.

In nucleotides, the CDR3 is TGTGCCTGGGGTAGATTGGGGGAGGGAACAGATACGCAGTATTTT. Residues: CAWGRLGEGTDTQYF. The chain combines TRBV30 with TRBJ2-3; 7 bases match TRBD2. J lost 3 bases, V lost 5 bases, and 11 bases had no gene match. The V gene's germline CDR1 is GTSNPN and CDR2 SVGIG (reference sequence). This CDR3 is 15 amino acids long.

The chain couples TRBV10-1 to TRBJ1-4; D possibly corresponds to TRBD1 (5 bases). With 0 bases removed from V and 12 bases from J, the gap between germline ends came to 8 bases. The CDR3 totals 12 residues. Germline CDR1 and CDR2: WNHNN and SYGVQD (reference sequence). The chain's CDR3 is CASSESKGELFF. Written as DNA, the CDR3 is TGCGCCAGCAGTGAGTCGAAAGGGGAACTGTTTTTT.

V and J are TRBV7-6 and TRBJ2-2, with 10 bases aligning to TRBD2. Germline lookup yields CDR1 SGHVS and CDR2 FNYEAQ. The J segment lost 7 bases and the V segment lost 5 bases, leaving 13 bases of the junction unmatched. The CDR3 totals 17 residues. Here the CDR3 DNA reads TGTGCCAGCAGCCTAGGCACTAGCGGGGTCTTTGGCGGGGAGCTGTTTTTT. This translates into CASSLGTSGVFGGELFF.

As regards this clone: Other DNA sequences in the sample encode the same CDR3. The chain joins TRBV19 to TRBJ1-1; TRBD1 matches at 8 bases. The CDR3 has 16 residues. The V and J ends lost 7 bases and 0 bases, in that order; junction bases with no gene match: 10. Germline V gives CDR1 LNHDA, CDR2 SQIVND (reference sequence). CDR3 coding DNA: TGTGCCAGTATCGACCGGGACAGGTACATGAACACTGAAGCTTTCTTT. Translating gives CASIDRDRYMNTEAFF. Full variable domain (remainder filled in from reference TRBV19 and TRBJ1-1): DGGITQSPKYLFRKEGQNVTLSCEQNLNHDAMYWYRQDPGQGLRLIYYSQIVNDFQKGDIAEGYSVSREKKESFPLTVTSAQKNPTAFYLCASIDRDRYMNTEAFFGQGTRLTVV.

The chain has TRBV5-1 and TRBJ2-3; no reliable D call. Germline CDR1 SGHRS, CDR2 YFSETQ. The V and J ends lost 4 bases and 2 bases respectively, with 14 bases between them. The CDR3 loop spans 15 amino acids. The CDR3 reads CASSPERLPTDTQYF. The CDR3 region has the DNA TGCGCCAGCAGCCCGGAAAGACTCCCCACAGATACGCAGTATTTT.

V and J are TRBV15 and TRBJ2-4; maybe TRBD1 (5 bases). Germline CDR1 LNHNV, CDR2 YYDKDF (reference sequence). There are 15 residues in the CDR3. Trimming removed 0 bases from V and 7 bases from J, with 13 bases in between. The CDR3 bases are TGTGCCACCAGCAGAGATGTAGAGGCAGGGAACATTCAGTACTTC. Amino acid sequence: CATSRDVEAGNIQYF.

The chain has TRBV19 and TRBJ2-7, with TRBD1 identical over 8 bases. The CDR3 is 15 residues long. CDR1 LNHDA and CDR2 SQIVND come from the germline V gene (reference sequence). V shed 7 bases and J 2 bases; nucleotides not matched to a gene: 10. The CDR3 spells CASNPHTGGTYEQYF. The CDR3 DNA sequence: TGTGCCAGTAACCCCCACACAGGGGGTACCTACGAGCAGTACTTC.

This clone has only one observation. The V and J genes are TRBV14 and TRBJ1-1; weak D call: TRBD1 (5 bases). This CDR3 is 15 amino acids long. Germline CDR1 is SGHDN and CDR2 is FVKESK. Trimming took 1 base from V and 1 from J, leaving 10 bases between them. CDR3 sequence (DNA): TGTGCCAGCAGCCAAGGTTGGGGCAGGAACACTGAAGCTTTCTTT. Translating it yields CASSQGWGRNTEAFF.

The chain couples TRBV2 to TRBJ1-1; TRBD1 is a possible D gene (5 bases). V dropped 3 bases and J dropped 2 bases, with 10 bases sitting between them. The CDR3 sequence is 14 residues long. CDR1 SNHLY and CDR2 FYNNEI come from the germline V gene. Written as DNA, the CDR3 is TGTGCCAGCAGTGAGTACAGGTCCAACACTGAAGCTTTCTTT. Translation gives CASSEYRSNTEAFF.